Each of the 18 T cell receptor beta chains below was sequenced from the same sample in a study of blood T cell repertoires in COVID-19. Generated by immunoSEQ multiplex PCR, the TCRdb table keeps only in-frame clones and is missing some. The repertoire has hundreds of thousands of clones, approximately 89% of them found once; the top ten carry around 6.3%. Specimen: peripheral blood. These receptors originate from a woman in her thirties with COVID-19, enrolled during active disease.

CDR3 in amino acids: CASSSRASSGGAGETQYF. In DNA, the CDR3 is TGTGCCAGCAGCTCCCGGGCCTCCAGCGGGGGGGCTGGGGAGACCCAGTACTTC. The rearrangement uses TRBV5-5 and TRBJ2-5; 10 bases are shared with TRBD2. The CDR3 extends over 18 amino acids. Germline V gene data show CDR1 as SGHKS and CDR2 as YYEKEE (reference sequence). V shed 3 bases and J 5 bases; nucleotides not matched to a gene: 16.

This clone has only one observation. The rearrangement uses TRBV3-1 (or the pseudogene TRBV3-2) and TRBJ1-3; 8 bases agree with TRBD1. The trim removed 7 bases at V and 4 bases at J, leaving 3 bases unmatched. The CDR3 spans 13 residues. Germline V gene data show CDR1 as LGHDT and CDR2 as YNNKEL (reference sequence). CDR3 nucleotide sequence: TGTGCCAGCATCCGGACAGGGGGAAACACCATATATTTT. It is translated as CASIRTGGNTIYF.

The V call is TRBV2, the J call TRBJ1-2; perhaps TRBD1 as D (6 bases). V was pared by 4 bases and J by 4 bases, with 16 bases between. Looked up from germline, CDR1 is SNHLY and CDR2 is FYNNEI. The CDR3 consists of 15 residues. The CDR3 region is CASSVSRQAPYGYTF. The CDR3 DNA follows: TGTGCCAGCAGTGTCAGCCGACAGGCCCCCTATGGCTACACCTTC.

The chain links TRBV27 to TRBJ1-5, with D perhaps matching TRBD1 (5 bases). V lost 2 bases and J lost 7, with 9 bases in between. Germline V gene sequence: CDR1 MNHEY, CDR2 SMNVEV (reference sequence). This CDR3 spans 13 amino acids. For the CDR3, the DNA is TGTGCCAGCAGTTTAGACAGCATCCAGCCCCAGCATTTT. It specifies CASSLDSIQPQHF.

V usage is TRBV14 and J usage is TRBJ2-3; 8 bases map to TRBD1. The CDR3 has 15 amino acids. Trimming at V came to 0 bases and at J to 5 bases, leaving 4 bases not matched to a gene. Germline CDR1 is SGHDN and CDR2 is FVKESK. The CDR3 is CASSQDGTGLDTQYF. In nucleotides, the CDR3 is TGTGCCAGCAGCCAAGATGGGACAGGATTAGATACGCAGTATTTT.

The V gene is TRBV9, the J gene TRBJ2-5; 7 bases map to TRBD2. The CDR3 totals 15 residues. Germline V gene sequence: CDR1 SGDLS, CDR2 YYNGEE. With V trimmed by 0 bases and J by 5 bases, 7 bases remained unmatched. CDR3 residues: CASSVAGRERETQYF. DNA for the CDR3: TGTGCCAGCAGCGTAGCGGGGCGGGAGCGGGAGACCCAGTACTTC. Looking up the rest from reference TRBV9 and TRBJ2-5 gives the full variable domain: DSGVTQTPKHLITATGQRVTLRCSPRSGDLSVYWYQQSLDQGLQFLIQYYNGEERAKGNILERFSAQQFPDLHSELNLSSLELGDSALYFCASSVAGRERETQYFGPGTRLLVL.

The V gene is TRBV29-1, the J gene TRBJ1-1; 9 bases map to TRBD1. CDR3 length: 14 amino acids. CDR1 and CDR2 from the germline V gene are SQVTM and ANQGSEA. The V segment lost 6 bases and the J segment 4 bases; nucleotides outside the gene matches: 9. The CDR3 sequence: CSVALLTGGTEAFF. CDR3 nucleotides: TGCAGCGTCGCATTACTGACAGGGGGCACTGAAGCTTTCTTT. The full variable domain, its missing parts supplied by reference TRBV29-1 and TRBJ1-1, is SAVISQKPSRDICQRGTSLTIQCQVDSQVTMMFWYRQQPGQSLTLIATANQGSEATYESGFVIDKFPISRPNLTFSTLTVSNMSPEDSSIYLCSVALLTGGTEAFFGQGTRLTVV.

Concerning this clone: One end of the junction fails to match germline, which may point to a read error. This chain links TRBV4-3 with TRBJ1-2; D unclear. Germline CDR1 and CDR2: LGHNA and YSLEER. The CDR3 totals 16 residues. The DNA of the CDR3 is TGCGCCAACAGCCAAGATCTGGCCCCGGGGAGCTATGGCTACACCTTC. Its translation is CANSQDLAPGSYGYTF.

The gene calls are TRBV18 and TRBJ2-7; D unclear. V was cut by 4 bases and J by 0 bases, with 13 bases left in between. The germline CDR1 and CDR2 sequences are KGHSH and LQKENI. The CDR3 spans 15 residues. This CDR3 is CASSLGPGSSYEQYV. DNA for the CDR3: TGTGCCAGCTCACTGGGTCCAGGTAGCTCCTACGAGCAGTACGTC.

The rearrangement links TRBV4-1 to TRBJ2-5; TRBD1 matches 7 bases. This CDR3 comprises 15 residues. Unmatched junction bases numbered 10, after V lost 0 bases and J lost 9 bases. Germline V gives CDR1 MGHRA, CDR2 YSYEKL. The CDR3 loop is CASSQDPRAQGAQYF. CDR3 sequence (DNA): TGCGCCAGCAGCCAAGATCCCAGGGCCCAGGGGGCCCAGTACTTC.

The chain is built from TRBV7-2 and TRBJ2-7, with 8 bases aligning to TRBD2. V trimming: 2 bases; J trimming: 5 bases; junction bases outside the gene matches: 5. This CDR3 spans 14 amino acids. Germline loops: CDR1 SGHTA, CDR2 FQGNSA. The CDR3 nucleotides read TGTGCCAGCAGCTTATCGGGAGGGTACCACGAGCAGTACGTC. This sequence encodes CASSLSGGYHEQYV.

This rearrangement joins TRBV19 to TRBJ2-1; tentatively, D is TRBD2 (5 bases). The CDR3 totals 13 residues. Trimming took 3 bases from V and 6 from J, leaving 9 bases between them. Per the germline V gene, CDR1 is LNHDA and CDR2 is SQIVND (reference sequence). The CDR3 region is CASSIGIFNEQFF. DNA for the CDR3: TGTGCCAGTAGTATCGGGATATTCAATGAGCAGTTCTTC.

This chain links TRBV4-2 with TRBJ2-5; TRBD1 aligns across 8 bases. The CDR3 spans 14 residues. Unmatched junction bases numbered 1, after V lost 0 bases and J lost 4 bases. Germline lookup yields CDR1 LGHNA and CDR2 YNFKEQ. Here the CDR3 reads CASSQEGQGETQYF. DNA of the CDR3: TGTGCCAGCAGCCAAGAAGGACAGGGAGAGACCCAGTACTTC.

The rearrangement joins TRBV18 to TRBJ1-5; 7 bases map to TRBD1. CDR3 length: 15 amino acids. The V segment lost 8 bases and the J segment 5 bases; nucleotides outside the gene matches: 12. Germline V lookup: CDR1 KGHSH, CDR2 LQKENI. Here the CDR3 DNA reads TGTGCCAGCAACGGTGGGGACAGTTCATATCAGCCCCAGCATTTT. Protein sequence: CASNGGDSSYQPQHF.

The genes are TRBV4-3 and TRBJ1-6; TRBD1 matches at 9 bases. The CDR3 has 21 residues. The germline V gene has CDR1 LGHNA and CDR2 YSLEER. Unmatched junction bases numbered 24, after V lost 4 bases and J lost 8 bases. The CDR3 loop is CASSLYGTGLRLRNTYSPLHF. CDR3 DNA: TGCGCCAGCAGCCTCTATGGGACAGGGCTAAGACTCCGTAACACCTATTCACCCCTCCACTTT.

V usage is TRBV6-1 and J usage is TRBJ2-7; 7 positions agree with TRBD1. CDR1 is MNHNS and CDR2 is SASEGT in the germline V gene. J was trimmed by 4 bases and V by 3 bases; bases with no gene match: 6. This CDR3 is built from 14 residues. CDR3 in DNA: TGTGCCAGCAGTGAGAGGGGGCTCAGTTACGAGCAGTACTTC. As protein: CASSERGLSYEQYF.

The chain carries TRBV18 and TRBJ1-3, with D uncertain. V lost 3 bases and J 4 bases, leaving 4 bases between the germline ends. Germline lookup yields CDR1 KGHSH and CDR2 LQKENI. There are 12 residues in the CDR3. CDR3: CASSPPGNTIYF. Written as DNA, the CDR3 is TGTGCCAGCTCACCCCCAGGAAACACCATATATTTT.

A single count supports this clone. The V gene is TRBV11-2, the J gene TRBJ1-5; a weak D match, TRBD1 (6 bases). The germline gives CDR1 SGHAT, CDR2 FQNNGV. The CDR3 extends over 15 amino acids. The V end was cut by 1 base, the J end by 1 base, with 8 bases between. The CDR3 loop reads CASSLAGDSNQPQHF. DNA for the CDR3: TGTGCCAGCAGCTTAGCAGGGGACAGCAATCAGCCCCAGCATTTT.